This T cell receptor (beta chain) derives from a study of T cell responses to AZD1222 COVID-19 vaccine. The V gene lost 0 bases and the J gene lost 2 bases, with 11 bases spanning the gap. The germline gives CDR1 MGHRA, CDR2 YSYEKL. The CDR3 contains 16 residues. Only in-frame clones appear in the TCRdb table, and some are missing; sequencing was by immunoSEQ multiplex PCR. The sample carries about 100,000 clones, 90% to 95% recorded once. The sample in question was peripheral blood, obtained 28 days after the second AZD1222 dose. The clonotype originates from an adult who received the AZD1222 COVID-19 vaccine. J is TRBJ1-3 and V is TRBV4-1; D is uncertain. The CDR3 loop is CASSQEGSGAGNTIYF. The CDR3 DNA reads as TGCGCCAGCAGCCAAGAAGGGTCTGGGGCTGGAAACACCATATATTTT.